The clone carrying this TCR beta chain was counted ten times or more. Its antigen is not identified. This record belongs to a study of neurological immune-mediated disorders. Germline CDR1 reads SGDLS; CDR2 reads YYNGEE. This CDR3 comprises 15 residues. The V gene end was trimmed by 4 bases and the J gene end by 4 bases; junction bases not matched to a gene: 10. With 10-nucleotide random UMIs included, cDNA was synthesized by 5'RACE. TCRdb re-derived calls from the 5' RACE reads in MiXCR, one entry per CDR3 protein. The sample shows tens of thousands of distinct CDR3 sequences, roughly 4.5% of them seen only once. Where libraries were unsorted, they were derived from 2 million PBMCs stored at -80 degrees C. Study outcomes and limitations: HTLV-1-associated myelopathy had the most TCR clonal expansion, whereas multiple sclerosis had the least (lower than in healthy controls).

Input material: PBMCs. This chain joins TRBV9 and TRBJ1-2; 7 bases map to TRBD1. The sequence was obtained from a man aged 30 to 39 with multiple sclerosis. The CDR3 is CASSPYPGTVYGYTF. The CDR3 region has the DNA TGTGCCAGCAGCCCTTACCCAGGGACAGTCTATGGCTACACCTTC.